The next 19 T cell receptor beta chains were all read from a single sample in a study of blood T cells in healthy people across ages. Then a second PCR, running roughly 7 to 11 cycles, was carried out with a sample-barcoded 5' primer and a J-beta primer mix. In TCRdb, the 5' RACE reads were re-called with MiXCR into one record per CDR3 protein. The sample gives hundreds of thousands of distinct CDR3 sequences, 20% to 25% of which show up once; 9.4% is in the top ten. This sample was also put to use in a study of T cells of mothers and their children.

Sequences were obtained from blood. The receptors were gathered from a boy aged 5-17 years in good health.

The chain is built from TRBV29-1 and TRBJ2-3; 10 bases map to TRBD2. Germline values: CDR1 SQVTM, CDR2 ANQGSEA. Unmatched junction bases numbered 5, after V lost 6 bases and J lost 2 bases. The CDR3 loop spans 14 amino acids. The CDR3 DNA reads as TGCAGCGTCTTCGGACTAGCGGCCACAGATACGCAGTATTTT. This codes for CSVFGLAATDTQYF.

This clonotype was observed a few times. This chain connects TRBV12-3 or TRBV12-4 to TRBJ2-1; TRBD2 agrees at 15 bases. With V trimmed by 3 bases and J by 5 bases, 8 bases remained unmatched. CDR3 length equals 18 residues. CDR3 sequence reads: CASSFGLAGGMRNNEQFF. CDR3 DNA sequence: TGTGCCAGCAGTTTTGGACTAGCGGGGGGGATGAGAAACAATGAGCAGTTCTTC.

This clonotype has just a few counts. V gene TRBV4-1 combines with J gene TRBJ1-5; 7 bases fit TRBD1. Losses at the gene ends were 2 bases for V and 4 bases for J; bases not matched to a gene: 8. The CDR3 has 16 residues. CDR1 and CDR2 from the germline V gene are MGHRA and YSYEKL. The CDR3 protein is CASSQYPQGENQPQHF. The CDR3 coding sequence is TGCGCCAGCAGCCAATACCCCCAGGGGGAGAATCAGCCCCAGCATTTT.

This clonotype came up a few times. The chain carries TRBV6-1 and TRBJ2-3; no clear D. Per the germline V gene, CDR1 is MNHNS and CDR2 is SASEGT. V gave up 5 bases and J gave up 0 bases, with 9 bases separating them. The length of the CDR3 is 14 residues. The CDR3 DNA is TGTGCCAGCAGTCGGGTTGCTAGCACAGATACGCAGTATTTT. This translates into CASSRVASTDTQYF.

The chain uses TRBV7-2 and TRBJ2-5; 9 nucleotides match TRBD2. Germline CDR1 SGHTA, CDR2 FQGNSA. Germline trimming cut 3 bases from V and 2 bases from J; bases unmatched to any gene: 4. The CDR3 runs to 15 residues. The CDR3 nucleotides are TGTGCCAGCAGCTTTGGCGGGGGGGTGCAAGAGACCCAGTACTTC. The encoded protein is CASSFGGGVQETQYF.

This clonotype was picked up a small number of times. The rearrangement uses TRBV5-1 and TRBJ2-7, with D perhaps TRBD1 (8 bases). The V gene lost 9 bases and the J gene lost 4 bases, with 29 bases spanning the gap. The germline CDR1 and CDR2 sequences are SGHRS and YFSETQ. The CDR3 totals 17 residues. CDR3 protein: CANYRTGMGRERYEQYF. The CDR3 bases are TGCGCCAATTACCGGACAGGGATGGGGCGGGAGCGGTACGAGCAGTACTTC.

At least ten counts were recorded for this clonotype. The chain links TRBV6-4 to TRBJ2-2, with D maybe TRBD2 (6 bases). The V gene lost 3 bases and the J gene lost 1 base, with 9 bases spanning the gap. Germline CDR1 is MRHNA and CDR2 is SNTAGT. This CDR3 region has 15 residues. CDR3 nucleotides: TGTGCCAGCAGTGAACAGGAGGGGAACACCGGGGAGCTGTTTTTT. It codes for CASSEQEGNTGELFF.

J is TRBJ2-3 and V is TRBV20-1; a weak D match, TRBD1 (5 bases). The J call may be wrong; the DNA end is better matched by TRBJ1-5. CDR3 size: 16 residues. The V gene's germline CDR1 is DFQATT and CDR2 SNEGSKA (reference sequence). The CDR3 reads CSARELAGGTTDTQHF. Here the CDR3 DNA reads TGCAGTGCTAGAGAACTAGCGGGGGGTACGACAGATACGCAGCATTTT.

DNA of the CDR3: TGTGCCAGCAGCGTAGACGGGGGGGTCCACAATGAGCAGTTCTTC. Amino acids: CASSVDGGVHNEQFF. The genes are TRBV9 and TRBJ2-1; 8 bases map to TRBD2. Germline loops: CDR1 SGDLS, CDR2 YYNGEE. J gave up 5 bases and V 0 bases, and 4 bases lay outside the gene matches. This CDR3 is built from 15 residues.

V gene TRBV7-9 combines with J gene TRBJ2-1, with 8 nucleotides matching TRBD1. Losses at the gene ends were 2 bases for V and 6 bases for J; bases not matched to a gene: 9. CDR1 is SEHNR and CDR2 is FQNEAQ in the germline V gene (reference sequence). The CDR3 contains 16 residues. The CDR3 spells CASSLLGGTGSNEQFF. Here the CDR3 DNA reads TGTGCCAGCAGCTTATTGGGCGGGACAGGTAGCAATGAGCAGTTCTTC.

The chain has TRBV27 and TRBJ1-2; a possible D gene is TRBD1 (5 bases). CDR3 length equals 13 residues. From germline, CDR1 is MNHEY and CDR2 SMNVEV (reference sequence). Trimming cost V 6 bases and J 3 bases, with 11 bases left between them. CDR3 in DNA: TGTGCCAGCAGCTATGGCAGGGACTATGGCTACACCTTC. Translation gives CASSYGRDYGYTF.

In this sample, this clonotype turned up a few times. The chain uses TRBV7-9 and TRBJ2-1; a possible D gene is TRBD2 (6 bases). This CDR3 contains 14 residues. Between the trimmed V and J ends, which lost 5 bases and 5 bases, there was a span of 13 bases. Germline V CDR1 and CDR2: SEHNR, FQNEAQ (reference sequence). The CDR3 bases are TGTGCCAGCAGCGCCTTAGCGGACCACAATGAGCAGTTCTTC. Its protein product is CASSALADHNEQFF.

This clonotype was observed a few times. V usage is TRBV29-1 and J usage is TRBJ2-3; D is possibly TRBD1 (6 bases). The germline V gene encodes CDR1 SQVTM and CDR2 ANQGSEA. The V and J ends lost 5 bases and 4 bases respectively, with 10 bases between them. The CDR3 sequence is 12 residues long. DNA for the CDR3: TGCAGCGTTCCGGGACAAGCAGATACGCAGTATTTT. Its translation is CSVPGQADTQYF.

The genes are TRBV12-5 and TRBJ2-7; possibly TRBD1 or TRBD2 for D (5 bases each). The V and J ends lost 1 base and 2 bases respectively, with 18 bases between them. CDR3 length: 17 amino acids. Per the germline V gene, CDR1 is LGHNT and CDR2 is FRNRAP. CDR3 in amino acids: CASGLATLGEPPYEQYF. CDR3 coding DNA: TGTGCTAGTGGTTTGGCTACGTTAGGGGAGCCCCCCTACGAGCAGTACTTC.

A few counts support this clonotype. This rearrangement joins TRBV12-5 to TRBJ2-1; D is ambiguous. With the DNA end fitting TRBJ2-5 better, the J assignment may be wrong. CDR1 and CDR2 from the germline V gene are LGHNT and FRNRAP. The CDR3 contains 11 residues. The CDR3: CASGPPQSQYF. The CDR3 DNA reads TGTGCTAGTGGTCCCCCACAGTCCCAGTACTTC.

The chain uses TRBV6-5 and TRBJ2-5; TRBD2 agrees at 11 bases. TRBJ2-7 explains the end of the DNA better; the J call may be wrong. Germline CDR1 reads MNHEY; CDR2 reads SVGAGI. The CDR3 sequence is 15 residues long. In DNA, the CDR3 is TGTGCCAGCAGTTACTCGAGTCTAGCGGGAGGCGAGCAGTACTTC. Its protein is CASSYSSLAGGEQYF.

CDR3 amino acids: CSARIDQTSGMFDEQFF. The CDR3 DNA sequence: TGCAGTGCTAGAATAGATCAGACTAGCGGGATGTTTGATGAGCAGTTCTTC. The V gene is TRBV20-1, the J gene TRBJ2-1; 11 bases fit TRBD2. Germline assignment: CDR1 DFQATT and CDR2 SNEGSKA (reference sequence). The V and J ends lost 2 bases and 8 bases, in that order; junction bases with no gene match: 14. The CDR3 loop spans 17 amino acids.

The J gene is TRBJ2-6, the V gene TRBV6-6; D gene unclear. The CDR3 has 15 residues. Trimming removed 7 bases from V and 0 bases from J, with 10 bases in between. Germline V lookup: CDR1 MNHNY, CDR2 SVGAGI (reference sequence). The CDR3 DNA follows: TGTGCCAGCACCCTACCTCTCTCTGGGGCCAACGTCCTGACTTTC. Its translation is CASTLPLSGANVLTF.

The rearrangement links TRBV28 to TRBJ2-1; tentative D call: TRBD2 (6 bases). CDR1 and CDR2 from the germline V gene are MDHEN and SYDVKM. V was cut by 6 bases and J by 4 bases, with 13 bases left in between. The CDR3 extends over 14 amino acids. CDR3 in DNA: TGTGCCAGCAGCAGCCGTAGCGGATACAATGAGCAGTTCTTC. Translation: CASSSRSGYNEQFF.